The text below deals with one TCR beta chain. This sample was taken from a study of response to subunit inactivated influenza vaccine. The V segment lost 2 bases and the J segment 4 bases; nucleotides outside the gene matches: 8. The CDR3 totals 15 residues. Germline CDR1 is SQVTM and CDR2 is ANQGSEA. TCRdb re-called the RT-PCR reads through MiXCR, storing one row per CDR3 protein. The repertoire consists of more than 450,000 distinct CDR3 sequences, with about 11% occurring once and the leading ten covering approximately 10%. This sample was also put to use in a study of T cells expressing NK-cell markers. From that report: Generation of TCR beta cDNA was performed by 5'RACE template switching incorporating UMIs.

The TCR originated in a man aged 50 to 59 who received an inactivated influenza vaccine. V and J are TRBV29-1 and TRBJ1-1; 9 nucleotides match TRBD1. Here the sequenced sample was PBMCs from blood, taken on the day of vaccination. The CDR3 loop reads CSVETGQGPTTEAFF. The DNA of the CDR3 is TGCAGCGTTGAAACGGGACAGGGACCTACCACTGAAGCTTTCTTT.